The entry below describes one T cell receptor (beta chain). Its antigen is still unknown. Base quality data are lacking; no much larger clone is found one base away. The data were taken from a study of CD8+ T cells in alopecia areata (dated by TCRdb to the late 2010s). Regarding the research as a whole: Treated patients were enrolled in an open-label pilot trial of oral tofacitinib at 5 to 10 mg twice daily for moderate-to-severe alopecia areata. Patients stayed on tofacitinib for 6 to 18 months and then had 6 months of follow-up off drug so that delayed response and recurrence could be assessed. For the treated patients, the SALT score, which quantifies what percentage of scalp surface area is affected, served as the measure of disease severity. In both human patients and the C3H/HeJ mouse model, the study applied high-throughput TCRbeta sequencing to look at T cell clonal expansion in alopecia areata. In humans, TCRbeta sequencing was performed on scalp tissue and on sorted CD4+ and CD8+ peripheral blood T cells from healthy controls and from patients with patchy or totalis/universalis alopecia areata. Biopsies were taken from tofacitinib-treated patients at baseline and at 4 and 24 weeks of treatment, and a later scalp biopsy was taken in several of the tofacitinib-treated patients. Scalp clonality was compared across normal scalp (n=4), patchy alopecia areata scalp (n=8), and alopecia totalis/universalis scalp (n=8). RNA came from the PAXgene miRNA kit for fixed scalp, the miRNeasy kit for PBMCs, and the RNeasy kit for mouse skin. immunoSEQ multiplex PCR using 35 Vbeta forward primers and 13 Jbeta reverse primers was used to amplify TCRbeta CDR3 regions.

The library was prepared using the immunoSEQ multiplex PCR assay. For TCR sequencing, RNA was extracted from every sample and reverse transcribed into cDNA to serve as template. SuperScript III was used to make first-strand cDNA, primed with a 2:1 mix of oligo-dT and random hexamers. A synthetic immune receptor repertoire was used to gauge amplification bias, and whatever bias remained was removed computationally. Regarding the original processing steps: Raw reads were preprocessed for error removal, and CDR3 was defined according to IMGT conventions as running from the conserved cysteine to phenylalanine. Clonality was computed by normalizing Shannon entropy by log2 of the number of productive unique TCRs and subtracting the result from 1. CD4 or CD8 identity of scalp clones was inferred by cross-referencing scalp TCRbeta sequences with sorted blood CD4 and CD8 repertoires. The source is immuneACCESS, and TCRdb retained only in-frame sequences with V and J called. Part of the clones is not carried over; for the studies checked, unresolved V genes explain less than half of this, and the remainder is unexplained. V, J and clone size are taken as reported in that table, and D and trimming were inferred from the DNA itself. This sample holds 95,000 to 100,000 clones; about 58% were observed only once. Together, the top ten hold roughly 16% of the sample.

Findings and caveats that apply to the study as a whole: Compared with normal scalp, lesional scalp, particularly in alopecia totalis/universalis, had higher clonality and more expanded CD8+ clones, which suggests antigenic drive. Resident alphabeta T cells in normal human skin are also sequenced, complicating scalp TCR repertoire analysis, unlike mouse skin dominated by gammadelta T cells. The treated cohort was small, with a single nonresponder, so links between baseline CD8+ expansion and response need larger studies. TCR sequences shared between patients were less clear than in mice, possibly partly because of HLA diversity in the patient population. Many expanded lesional clones persisted in scalp and blood during tofacitinib treatment, which may partly explain relapse after stopping treatment. Tofacitinib significantly decreased scalp clonality and the number of expanded CD8+ clones among the top 100 scalp clones.

The time point label of this sample denotes: roughly 27 days on oral tofacitinib. The treatment or condition label, as the study defines it: oral pan-JAK inhibitor, 5-10 mg twice daily. Peripheral blood and lesional scalp punch biopsies were obtained from patients with alopecia areata. After PBMCs were isolated by density centrifugation and stained for CD3, CD4 and CD8, a FACSAria was used to sort CD4+ and CD8+ T cells. This material consisted of CD8+ T cells sorted from blood, taken at week 4, from a patient treated with tofacitinib. This sequence originates from a human donor with alopecia areata.

The CDR3 protein sequence reads: CASSFGRSEQFF. The nucleotides read TGTGCCAGCAGCTTTGGGCGGAGTGAGCAGTTCTTC. Recombination joined TRBV5-6 with TRBJ2-1, with the D gene too uncertain to name. The CDR3 goes from the cysteine to the phenylalanine over 12 residues. The CDR3 DNA has 36 bases and is translated from base 1. From a lookup of the germline V gene, CDR1 and CDR2 are SGHDT and YYEEEE. V gives up 2 bases and J gives up 9 bases, and the segment between their germline ends measures 9 bases.